Detailed here is one TCR beta chain. The sample is drawn from a study of blood T cell repertoires in COVID-19. The overall study: T cells, B-cell-depleted T cells, or PBMCs provided the cDNA or gDNA that served as material.

The V segment lost 6 bases and the J segment 1 base; nucleotides outside the gene matches: 9. This CDR3 comprises 16 residues. CDR1 is LNHDA and CDR2 is SQIVND in the germline V gene (reference sequence). Per the original methods: By means of reference gene primer amplification, nucleated cell counts were estimated. Assay: immunoSEQ multiplex PCR; the TCRdb copy retains only in-frame clones and omits some. D and trimming were read from the DNA, whereas the V and J calls and clone size are those reported in that table. The sample yields about 240,000 clones, roughly 87% seen once. The specimen was peripheral blood. The genes are TRBV19 and TRBJ1-5, with TRBD1 identical over 7 bases. This clonotype was sampled from a man aged 55 to 70 who had recovered from COVID-19. This CDR3 reads CASRPRTGRSNQPQHF. The CDR3 nucleotides are TGTGCCAGTAGACCTCGGACAGGTCGAAGCAATCAGCCCCAGCATTTT.